The next 10 T cell receptor beta chains were all read from a single sample in a study of tumor-infiltrating lymphocytes in glioblastoma multiforme. Three nested ARM-PCR rounds with V-beta and C-beta primers built TCRB libraries. TCRdb used MiXCR to reprocess the multiplex PCR reads, holding one entry per CDR3 protein. This table has 20,000 or so distinct CDR3 sequences, roughly 68% appearing once. The sequenced sample consisted of peripheral blood. The receptors shown here come from a male donor with glioblastoma.

The genes are TRBV11-2 and TRBJ2-7, with a weak D call TRBD2 (5 bases). The CDR3 sequence is 18 residues long. CDR1 is SGHAT, CDR2 FQNNGV, per germline. The V end lost 2 bases, the J end lost 6 bases, and 26 bases lay between the germline ends. The CDR3 DNA reads TGTGCCAGCAGCTTAAGGGCACCTGGAGGTATACAACCAGGCGAGCAGTACTTC. This translates into CASSLRAPGGIQPGEQYF.

Regarding this clonotype: In this CDR3 the conserved last residue, phenylalanine or tryptophan, is missing, so a read error is likely. The genes are TRBV4-2 and TRBJ2-5; 10 nucleotides agree with TRBD2. CDR1 and CDR2 (germline): LGHNA, YNFKEQ. The CDR3 loop spans 16 amino acids. V gave up 2 bases and J gave up 3 bases; unmatched junction bases: 6. As DNA, the CDR3 is TGTGCCAGCAGCCAACAGTCTAGCGGGAGTAAAGAGACCCAGTACCTC. This sequence encodes CASSQQSSGSKETQYL.

This clonotype was detected once. This chain joins TRBV11-3 and TRBJ2-5; D is perhaps TRBD2 (6 bases). The CDR3 contains 13 residues. V lost 5 bases, J lost 7 bases, and 14 bases lay in between. Germline V gene lookup returns CDR1 SGHNT and CDR2 YENEEA. The DNA for the CDR3 is TGTGCCAGCAGCATACGACTAGTTGGGACCCAGTACTTC. Amino acids: CASSIRLVGTQYF. Looking up the rest from reference TRBV11-3 and TRBJ2-5 gives the full variable domain: EAGVVQSPRYKIIEKKQPVAFWCNPISGHNTLYWYLQNLGQGPELLIRYENEEAVDDSQLPKDRFSAERLKGVDSTLKIQPAELGDSAVYLCASSIRLVGTQYFGPGTRLLVL.

CDR3 sequence reads: CASSLGGGMNTEAFF. For the CDR3, the DNA is TGTGCCAGCAGTTTGGGGGGCGGGATGAACACTGAAGCTTTCTTT. The V call is TRBV12-3 or TRBV12-4, the J call TRBJ1-1; D perhaps matches TRBD1 (6 bases). The V end lost 3 bases, the J end lost 0 bases, and 11 bases lay between the germline ends. The CDR3 length is 15 residues.

The chain couples TRBV4-2 to TRBJ2-1; TRBD2 might be the D (5 bases). Trimming stripped 1 base from V and 8 bases from J, with 24 bases between. CDR1 is LGHNA, CDR2 YNFKEQ, per germline. The CDR3 spans 18 residues. The CDR3 loop reads CASSQVSNNYMGSDEQFF. For the CDR3, the DNA is TGTGCCAGCAGCCAAGTGTCTAACAACTATATGGGGAGCGATGAGCAGTTCTTC.

J is TRBJ2-2 and V is TRBV6-5; D ambiguous. Per germline, CDR1 MNHEY and CDR2 SVGAGI. The CDR3 is 17 residues long. Between the trimmed V and J ends, which lost 6 bases and 1 base, there was a span of 18 bases. CDR3 amino acids: CASRGFKTELNTGELFF. CDR3 nucleotides: TGTGCCAGCAGAGGGTTCAAAACGGAGCTGAACACCGGGGAGCTGTTTTTT.

For the CDR3, the DNA is TGCAGTGCGGGAGGGACAGGGGGAACAGATACGCAGTATTTT. This encodes CSAGGTGGTDTQYF. V usage is TRBV20-1 and J usage is TRBJ2-3; 11 bases are shared with TRBD1. Germline V gene sequence: CDR1 DFQATT, CDR2 SNEGSKA (reference sequence). V lost 6 bases to trimming and J lost 3 bases; unmatched junction nucleotides: 5. The CDR3 sequence is 14 residues long.

Remarks on this clonotype: The junction departs from the called germline gene at one end, perhaps through a read error. This chain joins TRBV20-1 and TRBJ2-5; D gene unclear. CDR3 length equals 13 residues. In germline, CDR1 is DFQATT, CDR2 SNEGSKA (reference sequence). The CDR3 coding sequence is TGCAGTGATTCACGGGCAGACCAGGAGACCCAGTACTTC. Protein: CSDSRADQETQYF.

For this clonotype: At one boundary the junction diverges from the germline segment, which might be a read error. J is TRBJ1-1 and V is TRBV11-2; D uncertain. The germline gives CDR1 SGHAT, CDR2 FQNNGV. The CDR3 has 11 residues. The CDR3: CASSSAPEAFF. In DNA, the CDR3 is TGTGCTAGCAGCTCAGCGCCAGAGGCTTTCTTT.

The CDR3 DNA sequence: TGTGCCAGCAGCTTAGGCAGCTGCAATGAGCAGTACTTC. Translation gives CASSLGSCNEQYF. The chain uses TRBV11-1 and TRBJ2-1; D is uncertain. The assigned J gene may be wrong: the sequence end matches TRBJ2-7 better. This CDR3 comprises 13 residues. Germline V gene sequence: CDR1 SGHAT, CDR2 FQDESV (reference sequence).